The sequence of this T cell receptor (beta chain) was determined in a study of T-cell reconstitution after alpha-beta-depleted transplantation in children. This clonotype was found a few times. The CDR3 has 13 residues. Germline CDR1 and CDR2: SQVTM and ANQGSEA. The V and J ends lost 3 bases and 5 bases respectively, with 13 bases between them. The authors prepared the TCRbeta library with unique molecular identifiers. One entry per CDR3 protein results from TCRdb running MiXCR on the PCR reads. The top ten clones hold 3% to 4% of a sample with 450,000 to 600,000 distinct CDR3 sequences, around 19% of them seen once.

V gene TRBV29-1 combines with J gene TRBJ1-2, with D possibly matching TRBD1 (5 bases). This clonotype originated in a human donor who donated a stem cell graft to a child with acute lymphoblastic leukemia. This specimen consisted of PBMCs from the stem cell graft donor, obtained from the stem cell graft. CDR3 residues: CSVESAGKYGYTF. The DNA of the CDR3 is TGCAGCGTTGAGTCCGCAGGGAAGTATGGCTACACCTTC. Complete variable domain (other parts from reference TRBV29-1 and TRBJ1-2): SAVISQKPSRDICQRGTSLTIQCQVDSQVTMMFWYRQQPGQSLTLIATANQGSEATYESGFVIDKFPISRPNLTFSTLTVSNMSPEDSSIYLCSVESAGKYGYTFGSGTRLTVV.